Given below is one T cell receptor (beta chain) in context. Its antigen is still unknown. Through template switching, a universal primer site was introduced, and the cDNA contained unique molecular identifiers. TCRdb recomputed calls from the 5' RACE reads with MiXCR, one row per CDR3 protein. Of 750,000 to 950,000 distinct CDR3 sequences listed, more than 9% were seen once; the top ten hold 1.5% to 2%. The data are from a study of identical twins. Study-wide results and caveats: Beta out-of-frame sequences showed weaker excess sharing between twins.

Healthy Caucasian individuals made up all the donors. Germline lookup yields CDR1 LGHDT and CDR2 YNNKEL (reference sequence). V lost 0 bases and J 3 bases, leaving 14 bases between the germline ends. This CDR3 is built from 17 residues. This same sample was also part of a study on yellow fever vaccine responses in identical twins.

The specimen sequenced was PBMCs. The receptor was isolated from a young woman in good health. The genes are TRBV3-1 and TRBJ2-2; D gene unclear. CDR3 DNA sequence: TGTGCCAGCAGCCAAGAGATGGGTCAGGCTGACACCGGGGAGCTGTTTTTT. Protein product: CASSQEMGQADTGELFF.